Only a few counts were recorded for the clone carrying this T cell receptor (beta chain). Its antigen is not identified. The use of a sample-barcoded 5' primer and a J-beta primer mix characterized a second PCR of roughly 6 to 11 cycles. Paired-end reads containing CDR3 totaled no fewer than 3 million for each sample. TCRdb recomputed calls from the 5' RACE reads with MiXCR, one row per CDR3 protein. The sample carries fewer than 2,000,000 distinct CDR3 sequences, 30% to 35% recorded once. Samples had at least 6.5 million PBMCs isolated from them. The extraction recovered at least 5 micrograms of total RNA per sample. The data were obtained in a study of blood T cells in healthy people across ages. Notes on the study in general: Naive T cell percentage showed a strong correlation with TCR beta diversity.

Material: blood. The receptor's source is a woman younger than 45 in good health.

In DNA form, the CDR3 reads TGCGCCAGCAGCCATCTAAAGGACAGCAAAGAGACCCAGTACTTC. This gives the protein CASSHLKDSKETQYF. The V and J genes are TRBV5-1 and TRBJ2-7; tentatively, D is TRBD1 (6 bases). The J call may be wrong; the DNA end is better matched by TRBJ2-5. Germline values: CDR1 SGHRS, CDR2 YFSETQ. This CDR3 has 15 residues.